The 2 T cell receptor beta chains reported below all come from one sample, sequenced in a study of T cell changes during pregnancy in multiple sclerosis. TCRdb keeps only in-frame clones here, not all; method: immunoSEQ multiplex PCR. The sample shows about 97,000 clones, about 91% of them seen only once. Sequencing was performed on peripheral blood, taken in the second trimester of pregnancy. All receptors come from a female donor with multiple sclerosis, enrolled in a pregnancy study.

The chain joins TRBV7-2 to TRBJ2-1; TRBD2 agrees at 15 bases. J lost 9 bases, V lost 4 bases, and 10 bases had no gene match. The germline V gene has CDR1 SGHTA and CDR2 FQGNSA. This CDR3 region has 17 residues. The CDR3 loop reads CASSSRTSGRVMGEQFF. In DNA form, the CDR3 reads TGTGCCAGCAGCTCTCGGACTAGCGGGAGGGTAATGGGTGAGCAGTTCTTC.

J is TRBJ1-2 and V is TRBV19; TRBD1 aligns across 7 bases. The CDR3 is made up of 12 amino acids. V lost 6 bases and J lost 5; bases outside the gene matches: 3. Germline V gene sequence: CDR1 LNHDA, CDR2 SQIVND (reference sequence). The CDR3 protein is CASRTGPYGYTF. The DNA of the CDR3 is TGTGCCAGTAGGACAGGGCCGTATGGCTACACCTTC.